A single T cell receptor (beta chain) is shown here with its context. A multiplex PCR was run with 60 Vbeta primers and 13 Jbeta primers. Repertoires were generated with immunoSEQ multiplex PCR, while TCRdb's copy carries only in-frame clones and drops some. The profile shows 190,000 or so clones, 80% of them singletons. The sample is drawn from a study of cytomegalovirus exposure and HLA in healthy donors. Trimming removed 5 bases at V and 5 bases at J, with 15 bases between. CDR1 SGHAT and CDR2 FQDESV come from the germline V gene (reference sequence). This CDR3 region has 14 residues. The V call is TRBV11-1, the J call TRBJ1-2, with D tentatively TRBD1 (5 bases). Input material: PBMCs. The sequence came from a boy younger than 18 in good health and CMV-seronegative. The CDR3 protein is CASSPTRVGYGYTF. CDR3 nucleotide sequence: TGTGCCAGCAGCCCAACCAGGGTGGGGTATGGCTACACCTTC.